Sequencing of this TCR beta chain was carried out in a study of cytomegalovirus exposure and HLA in healthy donors. Donors likely had unrecorded immune exposures despite being nominally healthy when sampled. The PCR made use of 60 Vbeta and 13 Jbeta primers. Assay used: immunoSEQ multiplex PCR; TCRdb lists only in-frame clones, some missing. This table has about 140,000 clones, around three quarters appearing once. This TCR derives from a woman aged 18-29 years in good health and CMV-seropositive. Sequencing was carried out using PBMCs.

In nucleotides, the CDR3 is TGCGCCAGCAGCCAAGACAAAGGGACAGATCAGCATTTT. This encodes CASSQDKGTDQHF. J is TRBJ2-3 and V is TRBV4-1; TRBD1 agrees at 7 bases. The J call may not be correct, given that the DNA end is closer to TRBJ1-5. The CDR3 length is 13 residues. The germline V gene encodes CDR1 MGHRA and CDR2 YSYEKL.